The 10 T cell receptor beta chains below all came from one sample that was sequenced in a study of cytomegalovirus exposure and HLA in healthy donors. Use of 60 Vbeta and 13 Jbeta primers characterized the PCR. TCRdb keeps only in-frame clones here, not all; method: immunoSEQ multiplex PCR. Its table records fewer than 150,000 clones. The sample comprised PBMCs. These receptors all come from a man aged 18 to 35 in good health and CMV-seronegative.

The chain has TRBV13 and TRBJ2-1, with 7 bases identical to TRBD2. The trim removed 3 bases at V and 1 base at J, leaving 3 bases unmatched. The CDR3 loop spans 15 amino acids. The germline V gene has CDR1 PRHDT and CDR2 FYEKMQ (reference sequence). The CDR3 is CASSFGRPSYNEQFF. Written as DNA, the CDR3 is TGTGCCAGCAGCTTCGGGAGGCCGTCCTACAATGAGCAGTTCTTC.

The V call is TRBV6-1, the J call TRBJ1-2; D is perhaps TRBD1 (5 bases). The germline gives CDR1 MNHNS, CDR2 SASEGT. The CDR3 loop spans 16 amino acids. V lost 4 bases and J 4 bases, leaving 19 bases between the germline ends. CDR3 sequence: CASSGKGQGATYGYTF. CDR3 nucleotide sequence: TGTGCCAGCAGTGGGAAAGGGCAAGGGGCGACCTATGGCTACACCTTC.

The chain is built from TRBV10-2 and TRBJ2-3, with D possibly matching TRBD1 (5 bases). Germline V lookup: CDR1 WSHSY, CDR2 SAAADI. Trimming cost V 6 bases and J 1 base, with 8 bases left between them. The CDR3 runs 13 residues. CDR3 in amino acids: CASRGRGTDTQYF. CDR3 sequence (DNA): TGCGCCAGCAGGGGGCGCGGCACAGATACGCAGTATTTT.

The V and J genes are TRBV28 and TRBJ1-4, with TRBD1 matching over 8 bases. V shed 2 bases, J shed 8 bases, and the junction held 4 bases outside the gene matches. CDR3 length: 14 residues. Germline V lookup: CDR1 MDHEN, CDR2 SYDVKM. CDR3 coding DNA: TGTGCCAGCAGTTTAGGACAGGGTAACGAAAAACTGTTTTTT. Translating it yields CASSLGQGNEKLFF. Using reference TRBV28 and TRBJ1-4 for the parts outside the CDR3, the full variable domain is DVKVTQSSRYLVKRTGEKVFLECVQDMDHENMFWYRQDPGLGLRLIYFSYDVKMKEKGDIPEGYSVSREKKERFSLILESASTNQTSMYLCASSLGQGNEKLFFGSGTQLSVL.

The genes are TRBV7-9 and TRBJ1-1; D remains ambiguous. V dropped 4 bases and J dropped 3 bases, with 9 bases sitting between them. Per germline, CDR1 SEHNR and CDR2 FQNEAQ (reference sequence). The CDR3 runs 13 residues. The CDR3, as DNA: TGTGCCAGCAGCTCCCCAGTTGACACTGAAGCTTTCTTT. Its protein is CASSSPVDTEAFF.

The gene calls are TRBV6-1 and TRBJ1-5, with D possibly matching TRBD1 (6 bases). Germline V lookup: CDR1 MNHNS, CDR2 SASEGT. The V and J ends lost 6 bases and 5 bases respectively, with 17 bases between them. The CDR3 loop spans 15 amino acids. The chain's CDR3 is CASSPSTGKDQPQHF. The CDR3 DNA follows: TGTGCCAGCAGCCCCTCTACAGGGAAGGATCAGCCCCAGCATTTT.

The rearrangement links TRBV19 to TRBJ1-2; no firm D call. CDR1 and CDR2 from the germline V gene are LNHDA and SQIVND (reference sequence). The CDR3 is made up of 12 amino acids. Deletions cut 8 bases from V and 6 bases from J, with 13 bases between. CDR3 bases: TGTGCCAGTGGGAGGACGGTTGATGGCTACACCTTC. It codes for CASGRTVDGYTF.

J is TRBJ2-1 and V is TRBV25-1; 7 nucleotides line up with TRBD2. CDR3 size: 15 residues. Germline assignment: CDR1 MGHDK and CDR2 SYGVNS. With 2 bases clipped from V and 8 bases from J, the junction kept 9 bases outside the gene matches. The CDR3 DNA reads as TGTGCCAGCAGTGAAGGCCGGGCGGGAGCGGATGAGCAGTTCTTC. Encoded protein: CASSEGRAGADEQFF.

The chain carries TRBV7-9 and TRBJ2-7, with 9 nucleotides matching TRBD1. Germline V gives CDR1 SEHNR, CDR2 FQNEAQ (reference sequence). V shed 5 bases, J shed 3 bases, and the junction held 11 bases outside the gene matches. The CDR3 runs 16 residues. DNA of the CDR3: TGTGCCAGCAGCCCCCACACTCCGGGACAGGGCTACGAGCAGTACTTC. Protein: CASSPHTPGQGYEQYF.

The rearrangement joins TRBV7-2 to TRBJ1-2; the match to TRBD1 covers 8 bases. Germline CDR1 is SGHTA and CDR2 is FQGNSA. Germline trimming cut 5 bases from V and 2 bases from J; bases unmatched to any gene: 10. CDR3 length: 16 residues. CDR3 amino acids: CASSLRPDRANYGYTF. DNA for the CDR3: TGTGCCAGCAGCCTCCGCCCGGACAGGGCGAACTATGGCTACACCTTC.